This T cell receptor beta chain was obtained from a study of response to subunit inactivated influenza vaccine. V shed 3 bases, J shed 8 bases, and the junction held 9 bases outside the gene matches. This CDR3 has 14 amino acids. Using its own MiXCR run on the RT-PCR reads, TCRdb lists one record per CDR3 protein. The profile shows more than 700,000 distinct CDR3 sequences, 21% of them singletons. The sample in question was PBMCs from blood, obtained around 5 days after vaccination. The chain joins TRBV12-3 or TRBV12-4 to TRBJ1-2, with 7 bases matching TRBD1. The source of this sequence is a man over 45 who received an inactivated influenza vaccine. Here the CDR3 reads CASSFRGAEAGYTF. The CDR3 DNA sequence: TGTGCCAGCAGTTTCAGGGGGGCCGAGGCGGGCTACACCTTC.